These 17 T cell receptor beta chains came from one sample sequenced in a study of cytotoxic CD8 clonotypes in ibrutinib-treated CLL. Profiling relied on immunoSEQ multiplex PCR, and the TCRdb table lists in-frame clones only, not all of them. The table lists roughly 300,000 clones, 70% to 80% of them singletons. The starting material was PBMCs, obtained at disease progression, from a patient treated with ibrutinib. The receptors shown here come from a human donor with chronic lymphocytic leukemia.

The chain is built from TRBV7-2 and TRBJ1-6; no definite D call. The V and J ends lost 5 bases and 5 bases respectively, with 7 bases between them. Germline CDR1 SGHTA, CDR2 FQGNSA. The CDR3 runs to 13 residues. The CDR3, as DNA: TGTGCCAGCAGCCCCCAGAATAATTCACCCCTCCACTTT. As protein: CASSPQNNSPLHF.

A few counts support this clone. The chain couples TRBV27 to TRBJ2-7, with a weak D call TRBD1 (5 bases). This CDR3 is 14 amino acids long. Germline values: CDR1 MNHEY, CDR2 SMNVEV (reference sequence). V was clipped by 2 bases and J by 4 bases, with 12 bases between them. The CDR3 nucleotides are TGTGCCAGCAGTTTAACAACCCACAGGTACGAGCAGTACTTC. Protein: CASSLTTHRYEQYF.

The V and J genes are TRBV4-1 and TRBJ2-3, with D possibly being TRBD1 (7 bases). Germline V CDR1 and CDR2: MGHRA, YSYEKL. With 1 base removed from V and 0 bases from J, the gap between germline ends came to 11 bases. The CDR3 contains 16 residues. This CDR3 is CASSQVPGGSTDTQYF. The CDR3 DNA is TGCGCCAGCAGCCAAGTCCCAGGGGGGAGCACAGATACGCAGTATTTT.

CDR3 nucleotides: TGTGCCAGCAGCCCCGGGACGGCTAGCGGGGTCGAGCAGTACTTC. This gives the protein CASSPGTASGVEQYF. This sequence joins TRBV7-8 and TRBJ2-7, with 9 positions matching TRBD2. V gave up 5 bases and J gave up 6 bases; unmatched junction bases: 11. Germline assignment: CDR1 SGHVS and CDR2 FQNEAQ. This CDR3 contains 15 residues.

The V call is TRBV9, the J call TRBJ2-7; 7 bases map to TRBD2. V dropped 1 base and J dropped 5; count of bases not matched to a gene: 9. This CDR3 is 15 amino acids long. The germline gives CDR1 SGDLS, CDR2 YYNGEE. Here the CDR3 reads CASSVNPGGRNEQYF. The DNA of the CDR3 is TGTGCCAGCAGCGTAAACCCGGGGGGTCGGAACGAGCAGTACTTC.

The chain couples TRBV5-1 to TRBJ2-6; TRBD1 matches at 10 bases. Unmatched junction bases numbered 6, after V lost 0 bases and J lost 0 bases. The CDR3 is 19 residues long. CDR1 is SGHRS and CDR2 is YFSETQ in the germline V gene. For the CDR3, the DNA is TGCGCCAGCAGCTTGGAGGGACAGGGGCTCCTCTCTGGGGCCAACGTCCTGACTTTC. It codes for CASSLEGQGLLSGANVLTF.

The chain employs TRBV28 and TRBJ2-3, with D perhaps assigned TRBD1 or TRBD2 (5 bases each). Germline V gene data show CDR1 as MDHEN and CDR2 as SYDVKM. This CDR3 is built from 18 residues. Trimming shortened V by 8 bases and J by 9 bases, and 33 bases separated the two germline ends. CDR3 sequence reads: CASEDSQSITGSTGTQYF. As DNA, the CDR3 is TGTGCCAGCGAAGACAGCCAGTCCATAACCGGGTCCACGGGGACGCAGTATTTT.

The J gene is TRBJ2-7, the V gene TRBV10-3; 9 bases are shared with TRBD2. Unmatched junction bases numbered 7, after V lost 7 bases and J lost 3 bases. There are 14 residues in the CDR3. The germline CDR1 and CDR2 sequences are ENHRY and SYGVKD. The CDR3 region is CAINGGGAFYEQYF. In DNA, the CDR3 is TGTGCCATCAACGGCGGGGGGGCGTTCTACGAGCAGTACTTC.

In its sample, this clone was seen a few times. This rearrangement joins TRBV7-9 to TRBJ2-6, with 12 bases that match TRBD1. This CDR3 has 19 amino acids. Germline loops: CDR1 SEHNR, CDR2 FQNEAQ (reference sequence). The ends lost 5 bases at V and 0 bases at J; junction bases unmatched: 8. CDR3 sequence reads: CASSRRDRGLLSGANVLTF. The DNA for the CDR3 is TGTGCCAGCAGCAGACGGGACAGGGGGCTCCTCTCTGGGGCCAACGTCCTGACTTTC.

This rearrangement joins TRBV9 to TRBJ1-3; 7 bases map to TRBD1. CDR3 size: 16 residues. The ends lost 3 bases at V and 2 bases at J; junction bases unmatched: 8. Germline V gene lookup returns CDR1 SGDLS and CDR2 YYNGEE. CDR3 sequence reads: CASSARQGLAGNTIYF. The CDR3, as DNA: TGTGCCAGCAGCGCCAGACAGGGTTTGGCTGGAAACACCATATATTTT.

This clone was observed a single time. This sequence joins TRBV6-1 and TRBJ1-1, with D possibly being TRBD1 (5 bases). This CDR3 region has 13 residues. Trimming took off 1 base at V and 7 bases at J, with 10 bases between the two ends. Germline lookup yields CDR1 MNHNS and CDR2 SASEGT. The CDR3 is CASSEGRDFEAFF. Here the CDR3 DNA reads TGTGCCAGCAGTGAAGGGCGGGACTTTGAAGCTTTCTTT.

The chain is built from TRBV5-1 and TRBJ2-3; TRBD1 matches at 7 bases. V shed 0 bases and J 2 bases; nucleotides not matched to a gene: 18. Germline V gene data show CDR1 as SGHRS and CDR2 as YFSETQ. The CDR3 consists of 20 residues. CDR3 sequence reads: CASSLVMGDPTGFSTDTQYF. Written as DNA, the CDR3 is TGCGCCAGCAGCTTGGTTATGGGAGATCCGACAGGGTTCTCCACAGATACGCAGTATTTT.

This chain joins TRBV10-3 and TRBJ1-1; D uncertain. This CDR3 has 17 residues. With 4 bases removed from V and 0 bases from J, the gap between germline ends came to 18 bases. CDR1 is ENHRY and CDR2 is SYGVKD in the germline V gene. For the CDR3, the DNA is TGTGCCATCAGTGGCTCCAGGACGGACTCCGTGAACACTGAAGCTTTCTTT. This gives the protein CAISGSRTDSVNTEAFF.

This sequence joins TRBV5-1 and TRBJ1-2; the match to TRBD1 covers 7 bases. Germline V gene data show CDR1 as SGHRS and CDR2 as YFSETQ. Germline trimming cut 3 bases from V and 6 bases from J; bases unmatched to any gene: 5. The CDR3 is made up of 13 amino acids. The CDR3 coding sequence is TGCGCCAGCAGCTACGAGGGGGCGGATGGCTACACCTTC. Its translation: CASSYEGADGYTF.

The chain combines TRBV7-9 with TRBJ2-3; 8 nucleotides align to TRBD2. Germline CDR1 reads SEHNR; CDR2 reads FQNEAQ (reference sequence). Trimming took 2 bases from V and 2 from J; bases not matched to a gene: 12. The CDR3 is made up of 18 amino acids. For the CDR3, the DNA is TGTGCCAGCAGCTTAAGGAGCGGGAGCGCGGGCGCCACAGATACGCAGTATTTT. It translates to CASSLRSGSAGATDTQYF. The whole variable domain, remainder taken from reference TRBV7-9 and TRBJ2-3, is DTGVSQNPRHKITKRGQNVTFRCDPISEHNRLYWYRQTLGQGPEFLTYFQNEAQLEKSRLLSDRFSAERPKGSFSTLEIQRTEQGDSAMYLCASSLRSGSAGATDTQYFGPGTRLTVL.

The chain uses TRBV7-2 and TRBJ2-1; 10 nucleotides line up with TRBD2. The CDR3 loop spans 14 amino acids. Trimming at V came to 5 bases and at J to 7 bases, leaving 5 bases not matched to a gene. CDR1 and CDR2 from the germline V gene are SGHTA and FQGNSA. The CDR3, as DNA: TGTGCCAGCAGCAAAGCGGGGGGGCGGAATGAGCAGTTCTTC. Translated, it gives CASSKAGGRNEQFF.

This chain links TRBV19 with TRBJ2-6; a weak D match, TRBD2 (6 bases). The CDR3 totals 18 residues. Trimming removed 7 bases from V and 0 bases from J, with 19 bases in between. Germline-derived CDR1 and CDR2 are LNHDA and SQIVND (reference sequence). Here the CDR3 reads CASTPAGRTSSGANVLTF. CDR3 nucleotides: TGTGCCAGTACTCCGGCGGGGCGGACCAGCTCTGGGGCCAACGTCCTGACTTTC.